This TCR beta chain was sequenced in a study of T cell responses to AZD1222 COVID-19 vaccine. Findings of the study overall: At baseline, just 5 or 6 AZD1222 recipients tested seropositive. Repertoire collection took place solely once the T cell response had peaked. Nearly half of unique spike-specific TCRs reportedly avoided B.1.351 and B.1.1.7 mutated regions. Most donors were white British and more were female, and clonal diversity was possibly underestimated.

Regarding this clone: Its specificity is unknown.

Libraries were prepared by immunoSEQ multiplex PCR; TCRdb keeps only in-frame clonotypes and omits some of them. The data hold 150,000 to 200,000 clones, with roughly nine tenths observed a single time. Germline lookup yields CDR1 SGHRS and CDR2 YFSETQ. V trimming: 3 bases; J trimming: 5 bases; junction bases outside the gene matches: 1. This CDR3 spans 13 amino acids. This TCR was recovered from an adult who received the AZD1222 COVID-19 vaccine. The V gene is TRBV5-1, the J gene TRBJ2-2; 7 bases match TRBD2. The sample was peripheral blood, taken 28 days after the second AZD1222 dose. This CDR3 is CASSWGGTGELFF. In DNA form, the CDR3 reads TGCGCCAGCAGCTGGGGAGGGACCGGGGAGCTGTTTTTT.